This T cell receptor beta chain derives from a study of blood T cell repertoires in COVID-19. This clone was seen only once. The J segment lost 0 bases and the V segment lost 7 bases, leaving 7 bases of the junction unmatched. There are 16 residues in the CDR3. CDR1 is MRHNA, CDR2 SNTAGT, per germline. Everyone who took part was roughly 18 to 89 years old, and they came from 20 to 25 US areas. Cohort assignment relied on participant-reported clinical history. Recovered status applied to Cohort 3 donors who had two consecutive negative PCRs. It also applied to those with clearance or with symptom resolution. Original data processing: Nucleated cell number was recorded as an estimate derived from reference gene primer amplification. Only in-frame clones appear in the TCRdb table, and some are missing; sequencing was by immunoSEQ multiplex PCR. V, J and clone size are those of that table, while D and trimming were read from the DNA. The sample holds approximately 150,000 clones, 80% to 90% seen once.

The sequence was collected from a man in his 60s who had recovered from COVID-19. Sequenced: PBMCs or T cells enriched from blood (not recorded which). This sequence joins TRBV6-4 and TRBJ1-5, with 9 bases that match TRBD1. The CDR3 DNA sequence: TGTGCCAGCAAGGGACAGGGCACTTATAGCAATCAGCCCCAGCATTTT. Translated, it gives CASKGQGTYSNQPQHF.